This TCR beta chain was observed in a study of cytomegalovirus exposure and HLA in healthy donors. Study-wide points: Later analysis identified a missense DCLRE1C variant that was linked to TCR beta V- and J-gene trimming. Researchers counted roughly 150 TCR beta chains as cytomegalovirus-associated. It was likely that a cluster of highly shared sequence variants was a sequencing artifact. According to an earlier analysis, most TCR beta V segments yielded productive rearrangements about 87% or about 30% of the time.

Amplification used 60 Vbeta primers and 13 Jbeta primers. The assay was immunoSEQ multiplex PCR, and TCRdb's table has in-frame clones only and misses some. The repertoire holds approximately 150,000 clones, with more than 70% as singletons. A few counts support this clone. Its antigen remains unknown. V shed 2 bases and J shed 9 bases, with 11 bases lying between them. Germline CDR1 is MNHEY and CDR2 is SMNVEV (reference sequence). This CDR3 region has 13 residues. What was sequenced was PBMCs. The receptor's source is a young man in good health and CMV-seropositive. The V call is TRBV27, the J call TRBJ2-1, with a weak D call TRBD2 (6 bases). CDR3 nucleotides: TGTGCCAGCAGTTTAGGGCTGGGGGGTGAGCAGTTCTTC. It yields the protein CASSLGLGGEQFF.